Following are 8 T cell receptor beta chains from one sample sequenced in a study of radiotherapy plus CTLA-4 blockade in lung cancer. Profiling relied on immunoSEQ multiplex PCR, and the TCRdb table lists in-frame clones only, not all of them. Here the sample spans about 81,000 clones, more than 70% being singletons. The source was peripheral blood, collected from a patient treated with radiotherapy plus ipilimumab. Receptor source: a human donor with non-small cell lung cancer that progressed on radiotherapy plus ipilimumab.

The chain carries TRBV7-2 and TRBJ2-5, with TRBD2 matching 15 bases. The CDR3 consists of 17 residues. Losses at the gene ends were 4 bases for V and 4 bases for J; bases not matched to a gene: 7. Germline values: CDR1 SGHTA, CDR2 FQGNSA. The CDR3 nucleotides read TGTGCCAGCAGCTCGCGGACTAGCGGGAGGGCCACAGAGACCCAGTACTTC. Translated, it gives CASSSRTSGRATETQYF.

This rearrangement joins TRBV18 to TRBJ1-5, with no clear D. The CDR3 length is 13 residues. The germline V gene encodes CDR1 KGHSH and CDR2 LQKENI. V dropped 6 bases and J dropped 0 bases, with 6 bases sitting between them. The CDR3 here is CASSGDSNQPQHF. CDR3 sequence (DNA): TGTGCCAGCTCGGGTGATAGCAATCAGCCCCAGCATTTT.

This clone was recorded at least ten times. V usage is TRBV15 and J usage is TRBJ1-5, with 9 bases identical to TRBD1. Per the germline V gene, CDR1 is LNHNV and CDR2 is YYDKDF (reference sequence). Losses at the gene ends were 1 base for V and 5 bases for J; bases not matched to a gene: 3. The CDR3 runs to 15 residues. DNA of the CDR3: TGTGCCACCAGCAGAGGTACAGGGGGCGATCAGCCCCAGCATTTT. Its translation is CATSRGTGGDQPQHF.

V gene TRBV7-3 combines with J gene TRBJ2-3; D uncertain. The germline gives CDR1 SGHTA, CDR2 FQGTGA. Between the trimmed V and J ends, which lost 6 bases and 0 bases, there was a span of 13 bases. The CDR3 runs to 15 residues. This CDR3 reads CASRPAPSSTDTQYF. CDR3 DNA: TGTGCCAGCAGACCCGCCCCCTCTAGCACAGATACGCAGTATTTT.

This rearrangement joins TRBV5-1 to TRBJ2-1; 11 positions agree with TRBD2. The germline V gene encodes CDR1 SGHRS and CDR2 YFSETQ. V shed 4 bases, J shed 2 bases, and the junction held 2 bases outside the gene matches. This CDR3 has 15 residues. CDR3 region: CASSTSGGAYNEQFF. The CDR3 DNA is TGCGCCAGCAGCACTAGCGGGGGCGCCTACAATGAGCAGTTCTTC.

This clone has a single count. J is TRBJ2-6 and V is TRBV4-2, with D possibly matching TRBD2 (5 bases). CDR1 is LGHNA and CDR2 is YNFKEQ in the germline V gene. This CDR3 contains 17 residues. Deletions cut 1 base from V and 0 bases from J, with 10 bases between. The CDR3 region has the DNA TGTGCCAGCAGCCAAGTAGAGCGGCCCTCTGGGGCCAACGTCCTGACTTTC. Translation: CASSQVERPSGANVLTF.

The chain joins TRBV5-4 to TRBJ2-5; 7 nucleotides line up with TRBD1. The germline CDR1 and CDR2 sequences are SGHNT and YYREEE (reference sequence). After removal of 5 bases from V and 2 bases from J, the junction contained 3 bases not matched to a gene. CDR3 size: 13 residues. CDR3 bases: TGTGCCAGCAGATTCAGGGGGCAAGAGACCCAGTACTTC. Amino acid sequence: CASRFRGQETQYF.

The chain has TRBV19 and TRBJ1-1; D not certain. The CDR3 covers 13 residues. CDR1 and CDR2 from the germline V gene are LNHDA and SQIVND (reference sequence). With 10 bases removed from V and 3 bases from J, the gap between germline ends came to 15 bases. The CDR3 sequence is CATIGVGDTEAFF. The CDR3 DNA sequence: TGTGCCACCATCGGGGTGGGTGACACTGAAGCTTTCTTT.